Each of the 32 T cell receptor beta chains below was sequenced from the same sample in a study of T cells after yellow fever vaccination. In TCRdb, the 5' RACE reads were re-called with MiXCR into one record per CDR3 protein. The sample has about 160,000 distinct CDR3 sequences; 6% to 7.5% are singletons. The sample in question was CD4+ T cells sorted from PBMCs, obtained less than 6 days after the first yellow fever vaccination. The receptors were gathered from a man between 18 and 35 years old who received the YFV17D yellow fever vaccine.

The chain uses TRBV20-1 and TRBJ2-1; possible D gene TRBD1, 6 bases. The ends were cut back, 6 bases at V and 3 bases at J, with 27 bases in the middle. Per germline, CDR1 DFQATT and CDR2 SNEGSKA (reference sequence). The CDR3 is 18 amino acids. The CDR3 loop is CSARGNSLDRRFYNEQFF. The CDR3 nucleotides read TGCAGTGCGAGGGGGAATTCATTGGACAGACGATTCTACAATGAGCAGTTCTTC.

This clonotype was seen more than once but under ten times. The V gene is TRBV4-3, the J gene TRBJ1-2, with D uncertain. Trimming removed 1 base at V and 2 bases at J, with 8 bases between. Germline CDR1 LGHNA, CDR2 YSLEER. The CDR3 loop spans 14 amino acids. CDR3 residues: CASSQVAENYGYTF. DNA for the CDR3: TGCGCCAGCAGCCAAGTCGCAGAGAACTATGGCTACACCTTC.

This clonotype was counted many times. V gene TRBV12-3 or TRBV12-4 combines with J gene TRBJ2-5, with D perhaps matching TRBD2 (6 bases). The CDR3 runs to 14 residues. The V end was cut by 4 bases, the J end by 5 bases, with 14 bases between. CDR3 sequence (DNA): TGTGCCAGCAGTTCCCCGTCTGGGGGGGAGACCCAGTACTTC. Protein: CASSSPSGGETQYF.

This clonotype showed up just a few times. V usage is TRBV7-6 and J usage is TRBJ2-7, with D perhaps TRBD2 (5 bases). CDR1 and CDR2 (germline): SGHVS, FNYEAQ. CDR3 size: 16 residues. The V gene lost 5 bases and the J gene lost 4 bases, with 21 bases spanning the gap. The CDR3 spells CASSPYEGRSLYEQYV. CDR3 in DNA: TGTGCCAGCAGCCCCTATGAGGGAAGGTCGTTGTACGAGCAGTACGTC.

This clonotype has a count of ten or more. V is TRBV12-3 or TRBV12-4 and J is TRBJ1-1; D is ambiguous. The CDR3 totals 13 residues. V lost 3 bases and J lost 4, with 9 bases in between. Written as DNA, the CDR3 is TGTGCCAGCAGTTTTAAGGGTACCACTGAAGCTTTCTTT. It translates to CASSFKGTTEAFF.

There are a few counts of this clonotype. The chain links TRBV7-3 to TRBJ2-1; 11 bases align to TRBD2. With 6 bases clipped from V and 0 bases from J, the junction kept 4 bases outside the gene matches. This CDR3 spans 16 amino acids. Germline CDR1 reads SGHTA; CDR2 reads FQGTGA. The CDR3 nucleotides read TGTGCCAGCAGATCTAGCGGGGGGAGCTCCTACAATGAGCAGTTCTTC. Translation: CASRSSGGSSYNEQFF. Using reference TRBV7-3 and TRBJ2-1 for the parts outside the CDR3, the full variable domain is GAGVSQTPSNKVTEKGKYVELRCDPISGHTALYWYRQSLGQGPEFLIYFQGTGAADDSGLPNDRFFAVRPEGSVSTLKIQRTERGDSAVYLCASRSSGGSSYNEQFFGPGTRLTVL.

This clonotype was detected many times. This chain connects TRBV7-9 to TRBJ2-1; 10 nucleotides align to TRBD1. CDR3 length: 13 amino acids. With 5 bases clipped from V and 8 bases from J, the junction kept 3 bases outside the gene matches. Germline V gene data show CDR1 as SEHNR and CDR2 as FQNEAQ (reference sequence). CDR3 amino acids: CASSLDRGYEQFF. DNA for the CDR3: TGTGCCAGCAGCCTGGACAGGGGGTATGAGCAGTTCTTC.

This clonotype was found a few times. The chain's CDR3 is CASSYEGYTEAFF. For the CDR3, the DNA is TGTGCCAGCAGTTACGAGGGGTACACTGAAGCTTTCTTT. V is TRBV6-2 or TRBV6-3 and J is TRBJ1-1; D is perhaps TRBD1 (5 bases). The germline V gene has CDR1 MNHEY and CDR2 SVGEGT. Trimming took off 2 bases at V and 3 bases at J, with 7 bases between the two ends. The CDR3 spans 13 residues.

The CDR3 DNA reads TGTGCCAGCAGCTTAGCACGGAATAATTCACCCCTCCACTTT. It encodes CASSLARNNSPLHF. This chain uses TRBV7-2 with TRBJ1-6; D is undetermined. The germline V gene encodes CDR1 SGHTA and CDR2 FQGNSA. The CDR3 runs to 14 residues. V was trimmed by 0 bases and J by 5 bases, leaving 5 bases between them.

This clonotype showed up many times. This chain links TRBV7-2 with TRBJ2-7, with 9 nucleotides matching TRBD2. CDR1 is SGHTA, CDR2 FQGNSA, per germline. V dropped 2 bases and J dropped 0; count of bases not matched to a gene: 2. The CDR3 extends over 15 amino acids. The CDR3 bases are TGTGCCAGCAGCTTAAGCGGGGGGACCTCCTACGAGCAGTACTTC. Residues: CASSLSGGTSYEQYF.

For the CDR3, the DNA is TGCGCCAGCAGCTTGGGCGGGGGCCCCCGGGAGACCCAGTACTTC. Translating gives CASSLGGGPRETQYF. V and J are TRBV5-1 and TRBJ2-5; D is possibly TRBD2 (7 bases). The CDR3 is 15 residues long. Germline V lookup: CDR1 SGHRS, CDR2 YFSETQ. The V gene lost 0 bases and the J gene lost 5 bases, with 14 bases spanning the gap.

There are many counts of this clonotype. This sequence joins TRBV18 and TRBJ1-2; TRBD1 is a possible D gene (5 bases). The V and J ends lost 8 bases and 3 bases respectively, with 13 bases between them. This CDR3 contains 13 residues. Germline V lookup: CDR1 KGHSH, CDR2 LQKENI. The CDR3 sequence: CASTPTGDYGYTF. CDR3 coding DNA: TGTGCCAGCACTCCAACGGGGGACTATGGCTACACCTTC.

This clonotype was observed many times. J is TRBJ2-1 and V is TRBV5-1; TRBD2 matches 13 bases. CDR3 length: 16 residues. The V and J ends lost 3 bases and 4 bases, in that order; junction bases with no gene match: 4. Germline assignment: CDR1 SGHRS and CDR2 YFSETQ. This CDR3 is CASSSGTSGTYNEQFF. CDR3 coding DNA: TGCGCCAGCAGCTCCGGGACTAGCGGGACTTACAATGAGCAGTTCTTC.

The rearrangement joins TRBV19 to TRBJ1-3; D not certain. Germline V lookup: CDR1 LNHDA, CDR2 SQIVND (reference sequence). The CDR3 is made up of 13 amino acids. V lost 7 bases and J 4 bases, leaving 11 bases between the germline ends. The CDR3: CASTPVQGNTIYF. The CDR3 region has the DNA TGTGCCAGTACCCCAGTGCAAGGAAACACCATATATTTT.

This chain connects TRBV7-9 to TRBJ1-2; the match to TRBD1 covers 9 bases. Losses at the gene ends were 5 bases for V and 7 bases for J; bases not matched to a gene: 14. The CDR3 extends over 16 amino acids. Germline lookup yields CDR1 SEHNR and CDR2 FQNEAQ (reference sequence). The CDR3 here is CASSPYVRDRAGGYTF. CDR3 nucleotide sequence: TGTGCCAGCAGCCCCTACGTCCGGGACAGGGCCGGTGGCTACACCTTC.

V usage is TRBV7-6 and J usage is TRBJ1-3; D might be TRBD1 (6 bases). Germline V gene sequence: CDR1 SGHVS, CDR2 FNYEAQ. This CDR3 is 17 amino acids long. V lost 3 bases and J lost 2, with 17 bases in between. The CDR3 loop is CASSLAPTGNAGNTIYF. In DNA form, the CDR3 reads TGTGCCAGCAGCTTGGCACCTACAGGGAACGCTGGAAACACCATATATTTT.

This clonotype came up many times. The chain joins TRBV5-4 to TRBJ1-1; D gene unclear. CDR1 is SGHNT, CDR2 YYREEE, per germline (reference sequence). The ends were cut back, 4 bases at V and 0 bases at J, with 13 bases in the middle. The CDR3 sequence is 15 residues long. CDR3 coding DNA: TGTGCCAGCAGCCCGGGCTCAGGACTGAACACTGAAGCTTTCTTT. Its protein product is CASSPGSGLNTEAFF.

This clonotype was seen ten or more times. The rearrangement uses TRBV6-5 and TRBJ2-5; 8 bases fit TRBD1. Trimming took 2 bases from V and 5 from J; bases not matched to a gene: 4. Germline loops: CDR1 MNHEY, CDR2 SVGAGI. The CDR3 runs 14 residues. The CDR3 protein is CASSYTDRDETQYF. For the CDR3, the DNA is TGTGCCAGCAGTTACACGGACAGGGATGAGACCCAGTACTTC.

This clonotype was counted between two and nine times. This chain links TRBV5-1 with TRBJ2-3; D unclear. Germline CDR1 SGHRS, CDR2 YFSETQ. The CDR3 runs to 16 residues. The V end was cut by 0 bases, the J end by 2 bases, with 13 bases between. CDR3 sequence reads: CASSLVSEPYTDTQYF. CDR3 nucleotides: TGCGCCAGCAGCTTGGTATCGGAACCTTACACAGATACGCAGTATTTT.

In its sample, this clonotype was seen a few times. V is TRBV5-1 and J is TRBJ2-2; D possibly uses TRBD1 or TRBD2 (5 bases each). The germline V gene has CDR1 SGHRS and CDR2 YFSETQ. This CDR3 is built from 14 residues. V lost 5 bases and J lost 4, with 12 bases in between. CDR3 in DNA: TGCGCCAGCAGTCTGGGACGGGTCACCGGGGAGCTGTTTTTT. This gives the protein CASSLGRVTGELFF.

The chain joins TRBV27 to TRBJ1-1, with D uncertain. The CDR3 extends over 15 amino acids. The V end was cut by 6 bases, the J end by 1 base, with 15 bases between. Germline V gives CDR1 MNHEY, CDR2 SMNVEV (reference sequence). In DNA, the CDR3 is TGTGCCAGCAGGCGTTACCGACGGGAGAACACTGAAGCTTTCTTT. It codes for CASRRYRRENTEAFF.

This clonotype was counted only a few times. The chain carries TRBV5-1 and TRBJ1-2; TRBD1 agrees at 8 bases. Germline V gives CDR1 SGHRS, CDR2 YFSETQ. This CDR3 has 14 residues. Trimming cost V 5 bases and J 4 bases; bases outside gene matches: 7. CDR3 in amino acids: CASRTDRGPYGYTF. The DNA of the CDR3 is TGCGCCAGCAGAACCGACAGGGGTCCCTATGGCTACACCTTC. The full variable domain, rest sourced from reference TRBV5-1 and TRBJ1-2, is KAGVTQTPRYLIKTRGQQVTLSCSPISGHRSVSWYQQTPGQGLQFLFEYFSETQRNKGNFPGRFSGRQFSNSRSEMNVSTLELGDSALYLCASRTDRGPYGYTFGSGTRLTVV.

This clonotype has ten or more counts. The V call is TRBV12-3 or TRBV12-4, the J call TRBJ2-7; a possible D gene is TRBD1 (5 bases). V lost 2 bases to trimming and J lost 1 base, with 9 bases between them. The CDR3 spans 14 residues. CDR3 DNA sequence: TGTGCCAGCAGTTTAACCCAGGGATCCTACGAGCAGTACTTC. Translating gives CASSLTQGSYEQYF.

Ten or more counts support this clonotype. This CDR3 is CASSPGLAGSTDTQYF. CDR3 nucleotides: TGCGCCAGCAGCCCCGGACTAGCGGGGAGCACAGATACGCAGTATTTT. This chain connects TRBV5-1 to TRBJ2-3, with 12 bases aligning to TRBD2. Germline V CDR1 and CDR2: SGHRS, YFSETQ. Trimming at V came to 4 bases and at J to 0 bases, leaving 3 bases not matched to a gene. CDR3 size: 16 residues.

This clonotype appeared many times. The V and J genes are TRBV6-2 or TRBV6-3 and TRBJ2-5; no clear D. The CDR3 extends over 12 amino acids. Between the trimmed V and J ends, which lost 4 bases and 5 bases, there was a span of 8 bases. Germline CDR1 and CDR2: MNHEY and SVGEGT. CDR3 amino acids: CASSFGSETQYF. The CDR3 DNA reads TGTGCCAGCAGTTTTGGTTCGGAGACCCAGTACTTC.

This clonotype was seen repeatedly, ten times or more. This chain uses TRBV7-8 with TRBJ2-5; D may correspond to TRBD1 or TRBD2 (8 bases each). Per germline, CDR1 SGHVS and CDR2 FQNEAQ. This CDR3 comprises 15 residues. The germline V and J ends were trimmed by 3 bases and 4 bases, with 15 bases remaining between them. CDR3 nucleotides: TGTGCCAGCAGCTTGCAGGGGGCGGGAGGAGAGACCCAGTACTTC. This translates into CASSLQGAGGETQYF.

This clonotype occurred many times. The chain is built from TRBV28 and TRBJ2-7; 7 bases match TRBD1. Unmatched junction bases numbered 17, after V lost 5 bases and J lost 13 bases. CDR1 MDHEN and CDR2 SYDVKM come from the germline V gene. This CDR3 is built from 14 residues. The CDR3 DNA reads TGTGCCAGCAGTCCTCCCTTGGCACAGGGGTTAGCATACTTC. Translation gives CASSPPLAQGLAYF.

This clonotype has at least ten counts. The chain joins TRBV11-2 to TRBJ1-2; D remains ambiguous. The CDR3 is made up of 16 amino acids. Germline V gives CDR1 SGHAT, CDR2 FQNNGV. Trimming left V 5 bases short and J 2 bases short, with 18 bases between. This CDR3 reads CASSQPRGVTNYGYTF. CDR3 bases: TGTGCCAGCAGCCAACCCCGCGGGGTTACCAACTATGGCTACACCTTC. The variable domain in full, completed from reference TRBV11-2 and TRBJ1-2, reads EAGVAQSPRYKIIEKRQSVAFWCNPISGHATLYWYQQILGQGPKLLIQFQNNGVVDDSQLPKDRFSAERLKGVDSTLKIQPAKLEDSAVYLCASSQPRGVTNYGYTFGSGTRLTVV.

The sample holds many counts of this clonotype. The chain is built from TRBV7-9 and TRBJ2-7, with 8 nucleotides matching TRBD1. Trimming at V came to 1 base and at J to 2 bases, leaving 10 bases not matched to a gene. The V gene's germline CDR1 is SEHNR and CDR2 FQNEAQ (reference sequence). The CDR3 runs 17 residues. The CDR3 DNA is TGTGCCAGCAGCTTAGTCCCTATTCGGACAGGGACCTACGAGCAGTACGTC. Translated, it gives CASSLVPIRTGTYEQYV.

This clonotype has ten or more counts. The rearrangement uses TRBV5-1 and TRBJ1-1; D is possibly TRBD1 (5 bases). From germline, CDR1 is SGHRS and CDR2 YFSETQ. The CDR3 runs 14 residues. The V and J ends lost 3 bases and 1 base respectively, with 10 bases between them. As DNA, the CDR3 is TGCGCCAGCAGCTCCGGAAGGGGGAACACTGAAGCTTTCTTT. Translation gives CASSSGRGNTEAFF.

This clonotype has at least ten counts. This chain connects TRBV10-3 to TRBJ2-5, with a possible D match to TRBD1 (6 bases). From germline, CDR1 is ENHRY and CDR2 SYGVKD. This CDR3 region has 15 residues. The V end lost 10 bases, the J end lost 5 bases, and 23 bases lay between the germline ends. The chain's CDR3 is CATAPPGRGRETQYF. DNA of the CDR3: TGTGCCACCGCCCCCCCTGGCAGGGGACGGGAGACCCAGTACTTC.

This clonotype was counted ten times or more. The gene calls are TRBV7-9 and TRBJ2-3; perhaps TRBD1 as D (6 bases). V lost 5 bases and J lost 3, with 18 bases in between. Germline CDR1 and CDR2: SEHNR and FQNEAQ (reference sequence). The CDR3 is 16 residues long. CDR3 sequence reads: CASSPWLDSETDTQYF. CDR3 DNA sequence: TGTGCCAGCAGCCCGTGGCTGGACAGTGAAACAGATACGCAGTATTTT.